Shown below are 26 T cell receptor beta chains from a single sample sequenced in a study of OX40 agonist ivuxolimab in advanced cancers. Some clones are missing from TCRdb's copy, which holds only in-frame ones; the method was immunoSEQ multiplex PCR. The sample has about 38,000 clones, about three quarters seen once. The specimen was CD4+ or CD8+ T cells sorted from blood, collected in a trial of the OX40 agonist ivuxolimab. The receptors shown here come from an adult with an advanced solid tumor such as melanoma, head and neck, liver or kidney cancer.

Points on this clone: Other nucleotide sequences in the sample specify the same CDR3. The chain links TRBV10-3 to TRBJ1-1; 9 bases are a match to TRBD1. The CDR3 is 13 amino acids. In germline, CDR1 is ENHRY, CDR2 SYGVKD. The V gene end was trimmed by 7 bases and the J gene end by 4 bases; junction bases not matched to a gene: 4. The CDR3 DNA follows: TGTGCCATCACGGGGACAGGGACCACTGAAGCTTTCTTT. Its protein is CAITGTGTTEAFF.

This chain uses TRBV11-2 with TRBJ2-3, with TRBD2 matching 10 bases. The CDR3 consists of 16 residues. CDR1 and CDR2 from the germline V gene are SGHAT and FQNNGV. Trimming took 5 bases from V and 0 from J; bases not matched to a gene: 5. The CDR3 protein is CASSPGLAASTDTQYF. The CDR3 DNA is TGTGCCAGCAGCCCAGGACTAGCGGCTAGCACAGATACGCAGTATTTT.

This rearrangement joins TRBV25-1 to TRBJ1-2; no clear D. V was shortened by 6 bases and J by 2 bases, with 10 bases between the two germline ends. Germline CDR1 reads MGHDK; CDR2 reads SYGVNS. This CDR3 contains 13 residues. DNA for the CDR3: TGTGCCAGCAGCCCGGATGGGAACTATGGCTACACCTTC. Its translation is CASSPDGNYGYTF.

The chain couples TRBV29-1 to TRBJ1-1; 8 bases are a match to TRBD1. The V gene's germline CDR1 is SQVTM and CDR2 ANQGSEA. The trim removed 5 bases at V and 3 bases at J, leaving 8 bases unmatched. The CDR3 has 14 residues. The CDR3: CSVPQGASDTEAFF. CDR3 bases: TGCAGCGTTCCGCAGGGGGCATCGGACACTGAAGCTTTCTTT.

V and J are TRBV9 and TRBJ2-1; D is unresolved. The V end lost 0 bases, the J end lost 5 bases, and 6 bases lay between the germline ends. The CDR3 runs 13 residues. CDR1 is SGDLS and CDR2 is YYNGEE in the germline V gene. CDR3 sequence: CASSVVTDNEQFF. CDR3 coding DNA: TGTGCCAGCAGCGTAGTAACCGACAATGAGCAGTTCTTC.

The rearrangement uses TRBV7-2 and TRBJ2-1; 7 positions agree with TRBD2. The CDR3 totals 15 residues. In germline, CDR1 is SGHTA, CDR2 FQGNSA. V dropped 5 bases and J dropped 5; count of bases not matched to a gene: 9. The CDR3 DNA follows: TGTGCCAGCAGCCCCTGGGGGGGACCAAACAATGAGCAGTTCTTC. This gives the protein CASSPWGGPNNEQFF.

This chain joins TRBV5-6 and TRBJ2-5, with TRBD1 matching over 10 bases. The trim removed 3 bases at V and 3 bases at J, leaving 8 bases unmatched. The CDR3 contains 16 residues. Germline CDR1 and CDR2: SGHDT and YYEEEE. The CDR3 protein is CASSYPGTGAKETQYF. The DNA of the CDR3 is TGTGCCAGCAGCTATCCCGGGACAGGGGCTAAAGAGACCCAGTACTTC.

V and J are TRBV28 and TRBJ2-7, with 7 bases identical to TRBD2. Trimming removed 5 bases from V and 0 bases from J; junction bases left unmatched: 7. The length of the CDR3 is 15 residues. From germline, CDR1 is MDHEN and CDR2 SYDVKM. Here the CDR3 reads CASSVAGAFSYEQYF. DNA of the CDR3: TGTGCCAGCAGTGTCGCGGGAGCGTTCTCCTACGAGCAGTACTTC.

The rearrangement joins TRBV28 to TRBJ1-2, with D uncertain. The CDR3 is 14 amino acids. Germline CDR1 and CDR2: MDHEN and SYDVKM. The ends were cut back, 2 bases at V and 5 bases at J, with 12 bases in the middle. The CDR3 reads CASSLIPVTYGYTF. Here the CDR3 DNA reads TGTGCCAGCAGTTTAATTCCGGTAACTTATGGCTACACCTTC.

The chain employs TRBV19 and TRBJ2-7; 9 positions match TRBD1. J lost 6 bases, V lost 5 bases, and 20 bases had no gene match. The CDR3 contains 18 residues. CDR1 is LNHDA and CDR2 is SQIVND in the germline V gene (reference sequence). The CDR3 coding sequence is TGTGCCAGTAGTCCGACAGAGGGGGAAGGGACAGGGAAAGCCGAGCAGTACTTC. Translated: CASSPTEGEGTGKAEQYF. The variable domain in full, with the rest retrieved from reference TRBV19 and TRBJ2-7, is DGGITQSPKYLFRKEGQNVTLSCEQNLNHDAMYWYRQDPGQGLRLIYYSQIVNDFQKGDIAEGYSVSREKKESFPLTVTSAQKNPTAFYLCASSPTEGEGTGKAEQYFGPGTRLTVT.

V gene TRBV7-2 combines with J gene TRBJ1-2; no clear D gene. Per germline, CDR1 SGHTA and CDR2 FQGNSA. The CDR3 covers 14 residues. The V end lost 0 bases, the J end lost 0 bases, and 5 bases lay between the germline ends. The CDR3 bases are TGTGCCAGCAGCTTAGCAACACCTAACTATGGCTACACCTTC. As protein: CASSLATPNYGYTF.

This clone turned up a few times. The genes are TRBV28 and TRBJ2-1; 11 bases match TRBD2. This CDR3 spans 17 amino acids. J lost 2 bases, V lost 1 base, and 4 bases had no gene match. Per the germline V gene, CDR1 is MDHEN and CDR2 is SYDVKM. In nucleotides, the CDR3 is TGTGCCAGCAGTTTATTGCTAGCGGGAGGACCCTACAATGAGCAGTTCTTC. Its translation is CASSLLLAGGPYNEQFF.

The V gene is TRBV4-3, the J gene TRBJ2-5; TRBD2 matches 9 bases. Germline V lookup: CDR1 LGHNA, CDR2 YSLEER. The CDR3 has 16 amino acids. The junction had 6 bases not matched to a gene; V was cut back by 0 bases and J by 4 bases. CDR3 region: CASSQEGLAGRETQYF. The CDR3 bases are TGCGCCAGCAGCCAAGAGGGACTAGCAGGGAGAGAGACCCAGTACTTC.

This rearrangement joins TRBV7-8 to TRBJ1-5; TRBD1 agrees at 10 bases. CDR3 length: 18 residues. Germline V gene lookup returns CDR1 SGHVS and CDR2 FQNEAQ. The V gene end was trimmed by 1 base and the J gene end by 6 bases; junction bases not matched to a gene: 12. DNA of the CDR3: TGTGCCAGCAGCTTAGTTCAAGGGGACAGGGGTTTGAGTCAGCCCCAGCATTTT. As protein: CASSLVQGDRGLSQPQHF.

A single count supports this clone. This sequence joins TRBV10-3 and TRBJ1-6; TRBD1 matches at 9 bases. Germline-derived CDR1 and CDR2 are ENHRY and SYGVKD. Trimming removed 11 bases from V and 6 bases from J; junction bases left unmatched: 14. The CDR3 has 16 residues. In DNA, the CDR3 is TGTGCCGCCAACGGCCAGGGACAGGGACCTAATTCACCCCTCCACTTT. This gives the protein CAANGQGQGPNSPLHF.

This rearrangement joins TRBV28 to TRBJ1-4; D remains unclear. V lost 7 bases to trimming and J lost 3 bases, with 12 bases between them. The CDR3 totals 14 residues. Germline V gene sequence: CDR1 MDHEN, CDR2 SYDVKM. This chain's CDR3 is CASTLPGANEKLFF. CDR3 DNA sequence: TGTGCCAGCACCCTGCCCGGGGCTAATGAAAAACTGTTTTTT.

The rearrangement joins TRBV5-4 to TRBJ1-2; perhaps TRBD1 as D (5 bases). Looked up from germline, CDR1 is SGHNT and CDR2 is YYREEE (reference sequence). Trimming removed 8 bases at V and 4 bases at J, with 12 bases between. This CDR3 comprises 12 residues. This chain's CDR3 is CASAGRGYGYTF. CDR3 coding DNA: TGTGCCAGTGCAGGGCGGGGCTATGGCTACACCTTC.

The chain employs TRBV6-5 and TRBJ2-7; D is possibly TRBD2 (5 bases). V was cut by 4 bases and J by 6 bases, with 10 bases left in between. The CDR3 length is 12 residues. The V gene's germline CDR1 is MNHEY and CDR2 SVGAGI. The CDR3 DNA reads TGTGCCAGCAGTTCTACTAGTAGCGAGCAGTACTTC. Translating it yields CASSSTSSEQYF.

The rearrangement links TRBV5-1 to TRBJ1-1; 11 positions match TRBD1. V lost 0 bases, J lost 6 bases, and 4 bases stayed unmatched. Germline values: CDR1 SGHRS, CDR2 YFSETQ. CDR3 length equals 15 residues. Written as DNA, the CDR3 is TGCGCCAGCAGCTTGGGAGGACAGGGGGCCGCTGAAGCTTTCTTT. It is translated as CASSLGGQGAAEAFF.

The rearrangement joins TRBV10-3 to TRBJ1-2; D remains ambiguous. V lost 2 bases to trimming and J lost 8 bases, with 27 bases between them. CDR3 length: 18 residues. Germline V gene lookup returns CDR1 ENHRY and CDR2 SYGVKD. The CDR3 DNA reads TGTGCCATCAGTGAGGAAGGCATCGGTTCAGCCTCACGTCGGGGCTACACCTTC. Its translation is CAISEEGIGSASRRGYTF.

The V call is TRBV27, the J call TRBJ2-3, with 8 bases lining up with TRBD2. In germline, CDR1 is MNHEY, CDR2 SMNVEV (reference sequence). The V and J ends lost 4 bases and 0 bases, in that order; junction bases with no gene match: 6. CDR3 size: 16 residues. Here the CDR3 DNA reads TGTGCCAGCAGTTCCTGGACTAGCCGGAGCACAGATACGCAGTATTTT. Its translation: CASSSWTSRSTDTQYF.

V is TRBV19 and J is TRBJ2-7; 9 bases match TRBD1. The CDR3 length is 13 residues. Germline-derived CDR1 and CDR2 are LNHDA and SQIVND (reference sequence). The CDR3 DNA follows: TGTGCTTCCAACTTGGGACAGGGATACGAGCAGTACTTC. This gives the protein CASNLGQGYEQYF.

V and J are TRBV7-2 and TRBJ2-1, with D perhaps matching TRBD2 (6 bases). The CDR3 is 17 residues long. V was cut by 1 base and J by 2 bases, with 15 bases left in between. Per the germline V gene, CDR1 is SGHTA and CDR2 is FQGNSA. The CDR3 loop is CASSLETGTLTYNEQFF. The CDR3 bases are TGTGCCAGCAGCTTAGAGACCGGGACTCTAACCTACAATGAGCAGTTCTTC.

The V gene is TRBV15, the J gene TRBJ2-1; tentative D call: TRBD2 (7 bases). Trimming cost V 0 bases and J 1 base, with 10 bases left between them. The CDR3 is 16 residues long. Germline V gene data show CDR1 as LNHNV and CDR2 as YYDKDF (reference sequence). For the CDR3, the DNA is TGTGCCACCAGCAGAGAGAGGGGGGGTTCCTACAATGAGCAGTTCTTC. The encoded protein is CATSRERGGSYNEQFF.

V is TRBV7-2 and J is TRBJ2-5, with a weak D call TRBD2 (6 bases). V was cut by 5 bases and J by 5 bases, with 18 bases left in between. In germline, CDR1 is SGHTA, CDR2 FQGNSA. There are 15 residues in the CDR3. CDR3 coding DNA: TGTGCCAGCAGCCCCCGCGGCGGGAATTGGGAGACCCAGTACTTC. Translated: CASSPRGGNWETQYF.

The rearrangement joins TRBV4-3 to TRBJ2-1, with 9 bases fitting TRBD2. CDR1 and CDR2 (germline): LGHNA, YSLEER. V shed 4 bases and J 3 bases; nucleotides not matched to a gene: 4. The CDR3 contains 15 residues. CDR3 in DNA: TGCGCCAGCAGCCGACGGACTAGCGACTACAATGAGCAGTTCTTC. Its protein product is CASSRRTSDYNEQFF.